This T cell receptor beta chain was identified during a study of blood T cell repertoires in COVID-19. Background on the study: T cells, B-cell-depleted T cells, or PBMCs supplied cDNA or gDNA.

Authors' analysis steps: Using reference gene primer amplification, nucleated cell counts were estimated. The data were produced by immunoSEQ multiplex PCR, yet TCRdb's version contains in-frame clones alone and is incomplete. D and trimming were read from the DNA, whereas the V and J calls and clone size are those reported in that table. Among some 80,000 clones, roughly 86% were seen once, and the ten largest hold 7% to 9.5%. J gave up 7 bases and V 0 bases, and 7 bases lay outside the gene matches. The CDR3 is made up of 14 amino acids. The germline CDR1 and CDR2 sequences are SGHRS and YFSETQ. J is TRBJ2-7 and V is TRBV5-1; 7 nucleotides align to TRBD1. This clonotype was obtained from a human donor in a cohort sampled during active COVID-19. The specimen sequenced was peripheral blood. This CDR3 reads CASSLVGQSREQYF. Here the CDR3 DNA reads TGCGCCAGCAGCTTGGTGGGACAGAGTAGAGAGCAGTACTTC.